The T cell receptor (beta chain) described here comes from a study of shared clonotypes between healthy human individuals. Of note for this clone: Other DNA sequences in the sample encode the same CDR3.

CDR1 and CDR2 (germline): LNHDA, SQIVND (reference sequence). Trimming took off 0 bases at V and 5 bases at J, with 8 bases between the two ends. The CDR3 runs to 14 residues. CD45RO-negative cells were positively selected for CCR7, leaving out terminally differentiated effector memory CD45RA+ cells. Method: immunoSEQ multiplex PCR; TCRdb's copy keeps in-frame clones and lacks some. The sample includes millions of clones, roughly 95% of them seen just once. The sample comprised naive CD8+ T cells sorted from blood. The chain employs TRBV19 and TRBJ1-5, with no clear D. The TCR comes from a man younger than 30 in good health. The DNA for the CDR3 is TGTGCCAGTAGTATAGACGGGGAACATCAGCCCCAGCATTTT. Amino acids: CASSIDGEHQPQHF.